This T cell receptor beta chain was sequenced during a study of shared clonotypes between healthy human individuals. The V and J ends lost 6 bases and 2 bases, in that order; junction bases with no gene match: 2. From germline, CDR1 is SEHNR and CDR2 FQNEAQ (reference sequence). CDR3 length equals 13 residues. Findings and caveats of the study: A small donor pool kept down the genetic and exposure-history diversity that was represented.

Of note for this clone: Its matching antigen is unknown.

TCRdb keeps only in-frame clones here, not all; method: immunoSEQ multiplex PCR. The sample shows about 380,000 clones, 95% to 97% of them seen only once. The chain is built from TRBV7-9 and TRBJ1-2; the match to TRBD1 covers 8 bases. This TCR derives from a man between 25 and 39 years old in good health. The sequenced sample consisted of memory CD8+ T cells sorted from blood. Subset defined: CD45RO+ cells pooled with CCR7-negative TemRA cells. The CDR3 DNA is TGTGCCAGCAGAAGGACAGGGAACTATGGCTACACCTTC. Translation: CASRRTGNYGYTF.